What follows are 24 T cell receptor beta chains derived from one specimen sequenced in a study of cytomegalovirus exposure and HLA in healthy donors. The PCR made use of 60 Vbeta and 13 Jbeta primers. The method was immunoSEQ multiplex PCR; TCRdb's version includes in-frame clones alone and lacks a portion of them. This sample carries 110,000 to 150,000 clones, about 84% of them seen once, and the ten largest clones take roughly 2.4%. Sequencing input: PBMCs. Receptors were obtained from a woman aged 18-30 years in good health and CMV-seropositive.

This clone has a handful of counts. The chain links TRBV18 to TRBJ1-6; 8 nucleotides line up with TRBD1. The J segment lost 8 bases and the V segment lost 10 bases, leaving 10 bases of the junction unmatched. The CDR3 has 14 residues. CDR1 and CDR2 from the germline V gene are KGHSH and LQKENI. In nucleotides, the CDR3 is TGTGCCACCAATATCCAGGGGGCAGATTCACCCCTCCACTTT. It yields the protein CATNIQGADSPLHF.

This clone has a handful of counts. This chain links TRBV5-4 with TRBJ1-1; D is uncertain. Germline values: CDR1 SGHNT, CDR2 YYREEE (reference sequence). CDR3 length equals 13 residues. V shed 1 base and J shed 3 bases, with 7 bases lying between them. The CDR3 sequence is CASSLREHTEAFF. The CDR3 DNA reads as TGTGCCAGCAGCTTGCGGGAGCACACTGAAGCTTTCTTT.

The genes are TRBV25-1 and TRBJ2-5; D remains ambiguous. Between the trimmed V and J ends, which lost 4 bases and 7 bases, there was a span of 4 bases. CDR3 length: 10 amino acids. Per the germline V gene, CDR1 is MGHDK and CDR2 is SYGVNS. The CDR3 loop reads CASSGVTQYF. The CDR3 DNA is TGTGCCAGCAGTGGCGTGACCCAGTACTTC.

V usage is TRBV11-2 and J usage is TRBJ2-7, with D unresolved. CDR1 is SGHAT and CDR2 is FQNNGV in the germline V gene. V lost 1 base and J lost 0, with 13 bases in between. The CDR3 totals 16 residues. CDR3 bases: TGTGCCAGCAGCTTAGTGCAGTTTGGCAGCTCCTACGAGCAGTACTTC. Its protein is CASSLVQFGSSYEQYF.

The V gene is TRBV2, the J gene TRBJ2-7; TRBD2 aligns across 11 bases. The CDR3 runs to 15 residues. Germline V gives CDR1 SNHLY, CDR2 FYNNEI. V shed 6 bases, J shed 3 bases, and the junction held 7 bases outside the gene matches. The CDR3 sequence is CASRDPTSGVYEQYF. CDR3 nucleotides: TGTGCCAGCAGGGACCCGACTAGCGGGGTCTACGAGCAGTACTTC. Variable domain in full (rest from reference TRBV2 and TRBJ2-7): EPEVTQTPSHQVTQMGQEVILRCVPISNHLYFYWYRQILGQKVEFLVSFYNNEISEKSEIFDDQFSVERPDGSNFTLKIRSTKLEDSAMYFCASRDPTSGVYEQYFGPGTRLTVT.

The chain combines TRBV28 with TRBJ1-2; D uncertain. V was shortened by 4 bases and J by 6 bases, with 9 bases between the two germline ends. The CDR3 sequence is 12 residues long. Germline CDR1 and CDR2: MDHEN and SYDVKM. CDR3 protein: CASSWSPHGYTF. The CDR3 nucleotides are TGTGCCAGCAGTTGGAGCCCCCATGGCTACACCTTC.

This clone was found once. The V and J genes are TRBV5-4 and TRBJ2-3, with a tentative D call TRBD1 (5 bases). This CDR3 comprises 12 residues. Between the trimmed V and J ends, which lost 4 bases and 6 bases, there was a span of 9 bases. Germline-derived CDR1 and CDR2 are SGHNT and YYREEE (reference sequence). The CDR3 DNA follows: TGTGCCAGCAGCCTAGGGGTGGATACGCAGTATTTT. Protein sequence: CASSLGVDTQYF.

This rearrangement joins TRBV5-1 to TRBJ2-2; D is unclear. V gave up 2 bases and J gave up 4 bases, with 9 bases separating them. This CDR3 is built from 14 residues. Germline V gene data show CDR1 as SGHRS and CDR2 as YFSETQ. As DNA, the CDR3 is TGCGCCAGCAGCTTCCTCGCCAGCACCGGGGAGCTGTTTTTT. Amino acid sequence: CASSFLASTGELFF.

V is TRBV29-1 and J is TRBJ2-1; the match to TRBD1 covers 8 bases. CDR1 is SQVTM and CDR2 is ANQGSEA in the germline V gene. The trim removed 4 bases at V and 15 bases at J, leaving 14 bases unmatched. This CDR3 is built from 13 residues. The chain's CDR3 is CSVGLSTGGRLFF. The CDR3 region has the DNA TGCAGCGTTGGCCTTTCTACAGGGGGGAGGTTGTTCTTC.

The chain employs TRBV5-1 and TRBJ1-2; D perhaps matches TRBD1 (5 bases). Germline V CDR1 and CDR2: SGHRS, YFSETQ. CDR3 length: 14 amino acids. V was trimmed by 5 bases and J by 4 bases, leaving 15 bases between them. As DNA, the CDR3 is TGCGCCAGCAGTTTTTTTACAGGATCCTATGGCTACACCTTC. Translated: CASSFFTGSYGYTF.

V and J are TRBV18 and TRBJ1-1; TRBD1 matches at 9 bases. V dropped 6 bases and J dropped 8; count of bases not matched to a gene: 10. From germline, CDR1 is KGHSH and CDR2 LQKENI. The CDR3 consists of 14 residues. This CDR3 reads CASSKSGTGTEAFF. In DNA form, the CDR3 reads TGTGCCAGCTCTAAATCCGGGACAGGGACCGAAGCTTTCTTT.

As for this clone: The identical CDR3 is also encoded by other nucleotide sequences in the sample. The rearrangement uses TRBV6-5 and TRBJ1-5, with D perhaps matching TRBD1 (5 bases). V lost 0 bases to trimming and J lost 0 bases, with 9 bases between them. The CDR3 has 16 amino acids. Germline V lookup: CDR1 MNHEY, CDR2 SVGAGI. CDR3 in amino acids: CASSYSRQGSNQPQHF. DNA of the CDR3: TGTGCCAGCAGTTACTCGCGCCAGGGTAGCAATCAGCCCCAGCATTTT.

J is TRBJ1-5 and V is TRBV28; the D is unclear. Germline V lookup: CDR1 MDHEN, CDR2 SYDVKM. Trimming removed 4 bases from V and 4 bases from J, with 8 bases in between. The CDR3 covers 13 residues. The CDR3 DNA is TGTGCCAGCAGTTCCCCCTCTAATCAGCCCCAGCATTTT. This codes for CASSSPSNQPQHF.

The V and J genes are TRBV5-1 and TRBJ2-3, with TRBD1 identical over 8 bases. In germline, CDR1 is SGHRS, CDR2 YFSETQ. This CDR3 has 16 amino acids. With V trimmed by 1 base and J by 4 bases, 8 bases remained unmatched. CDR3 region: CASSLRQGAGADTQYF. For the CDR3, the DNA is TGCGCCAGCAGCTTGCGCCAGGGGGCTGGAGCAGATACGCAGTATTTT.

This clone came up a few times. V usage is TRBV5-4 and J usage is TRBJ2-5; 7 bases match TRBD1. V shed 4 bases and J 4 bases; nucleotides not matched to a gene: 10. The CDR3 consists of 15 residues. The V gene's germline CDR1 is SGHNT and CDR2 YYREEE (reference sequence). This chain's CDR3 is CASSRPGQVRETQYF. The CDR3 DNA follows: TGTGCCAGCAGCCGACCCGGACAGGTACGAGAGACCCAGTACTTC.

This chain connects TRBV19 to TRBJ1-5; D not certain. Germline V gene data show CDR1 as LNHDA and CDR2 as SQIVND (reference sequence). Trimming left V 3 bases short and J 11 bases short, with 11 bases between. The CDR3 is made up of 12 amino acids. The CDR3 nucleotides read TGTGCCAGTAGTATCGCGGATAGAACCCAGCATTTT. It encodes CASSIADRTQHF. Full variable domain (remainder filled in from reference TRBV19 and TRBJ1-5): DGGITQSPKYLFRKEGQNVTLSCEQNLNHDAMYWYRQDPGQGLRLIYYSQIVNDFQKGDIAEGYSVSREKKESFPLTVTSAQKNPTAFYLCASSIADRTQHFGDGTRLSIL.

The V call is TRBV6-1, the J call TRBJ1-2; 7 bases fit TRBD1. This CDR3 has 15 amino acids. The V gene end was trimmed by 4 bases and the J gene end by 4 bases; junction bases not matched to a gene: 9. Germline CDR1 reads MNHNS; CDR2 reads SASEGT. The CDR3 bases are TGTGCCAGCAGTGGCCTCGGACAGGCGCCCTATGGCTACACCTTC. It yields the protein CASSGLGQAPYGYTF.

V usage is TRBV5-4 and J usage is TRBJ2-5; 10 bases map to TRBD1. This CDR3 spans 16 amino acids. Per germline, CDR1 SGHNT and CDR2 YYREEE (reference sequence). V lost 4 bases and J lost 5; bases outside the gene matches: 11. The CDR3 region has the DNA TGTGCCAGCAGCCCTAGACAGGGGGCCTCGGCGGAGACCCAGTACTTC. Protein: CASSPRQGASAETQYF. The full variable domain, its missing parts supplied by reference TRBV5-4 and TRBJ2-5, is ETGVTQSPTHLIKTRGQQVTLRCSSQSGHNTVSWYQQALGQGPQFIFQYYREEENGRGNFPPRFSGLQFPNYSSELNVNALELDDSALYLCASSPRQGASAETQYFGPGTRLLVL.

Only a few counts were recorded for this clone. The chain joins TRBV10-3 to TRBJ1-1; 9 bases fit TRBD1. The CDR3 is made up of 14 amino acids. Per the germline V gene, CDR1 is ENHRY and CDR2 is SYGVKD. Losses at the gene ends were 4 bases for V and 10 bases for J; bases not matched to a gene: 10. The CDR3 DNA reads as TGTGCCATCAGTGCCAAGGGACAGGGTCTTGGAGCTTTCTTT. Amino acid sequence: CAISAKGQGLGAFF.

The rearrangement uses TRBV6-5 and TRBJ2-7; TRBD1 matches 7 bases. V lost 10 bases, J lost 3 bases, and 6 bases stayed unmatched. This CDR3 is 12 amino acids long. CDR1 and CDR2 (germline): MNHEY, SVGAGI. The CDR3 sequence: CATKTGSYEQYF. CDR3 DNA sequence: TGTGCCACCAAGACAGGGAGCTACGAGCAGTACTTC.

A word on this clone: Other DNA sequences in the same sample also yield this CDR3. CDR3 in DNA: TGTGCCAGCAGCCCCGTGGACAGGCGGCTCGCTGAGCAGTTCTTC. Translation gives CASSPVDRRLAEQFF. The chain employs TRBV28 and TRBJ2-1, with 7 bases identical to TRBD1. The CDR3 extends over 15 amino acids. The V gene's germline CDR1 is MDHEN and CDR2 SYDVKM. V lost 6 bases to trimming and J lost 9 bases; unmatched junction nucleotides: 14.

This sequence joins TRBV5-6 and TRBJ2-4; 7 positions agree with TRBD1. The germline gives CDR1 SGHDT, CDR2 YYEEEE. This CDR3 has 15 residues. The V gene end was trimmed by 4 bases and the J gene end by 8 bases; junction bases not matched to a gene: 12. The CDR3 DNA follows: TGTGCCAGCAGCAAACCGGGACAGTTTATAGACATTCAGTACTTC. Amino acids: CASSKPGQFIDIQYF.

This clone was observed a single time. Here the CDR3 DNA reads TGCAGCGTTGACGACACAGGTGAAGCTTTCTTT. This encodes CSVDDTGEAFF. The chain uses TRBV29-1 and TRBJ1-1, with D maybe TRBD1 (5 bases). V was shortened by 3 bases and J by 7 bases, with 9 bases between the two germline ends. The CDR3 is 11 amino acids. The germline V gene has CDR1 SQVTM and CDR2 ANQGSEA.

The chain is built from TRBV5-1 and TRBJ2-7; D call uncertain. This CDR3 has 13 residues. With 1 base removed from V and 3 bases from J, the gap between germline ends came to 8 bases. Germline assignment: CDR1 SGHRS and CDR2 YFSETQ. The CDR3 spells CASSLSQFYEQYF. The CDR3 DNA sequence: TGCGCCAGCAGCTTGTCCCAATTCTACGAGCAGTACTTC.